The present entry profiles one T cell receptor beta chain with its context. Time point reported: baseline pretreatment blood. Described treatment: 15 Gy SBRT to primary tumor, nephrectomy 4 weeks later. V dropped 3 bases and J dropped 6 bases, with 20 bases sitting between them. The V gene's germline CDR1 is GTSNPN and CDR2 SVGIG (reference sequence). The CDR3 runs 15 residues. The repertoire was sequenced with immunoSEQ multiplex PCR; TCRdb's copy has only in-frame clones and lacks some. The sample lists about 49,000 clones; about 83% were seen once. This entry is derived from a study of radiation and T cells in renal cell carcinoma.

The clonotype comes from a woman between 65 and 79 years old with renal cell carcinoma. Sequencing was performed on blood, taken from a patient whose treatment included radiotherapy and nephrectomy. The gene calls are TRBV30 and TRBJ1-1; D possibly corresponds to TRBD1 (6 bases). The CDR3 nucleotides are TGTGCCTGGAGGCCCCTCCTCGGGGGGGCGGCTGAAGCTTTCTTT. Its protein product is CAWRPLLGGAAEAFF.